A selection of T cell receptor beta chains follows, all from one sample in a study of shared clonotypes between healthy human individuals. TCRdb's table, derived via immunoSEQ multiplex PCR, lists solely in-frame clones and lacks some. Among about 2,100,000 clones listed, about 93% were seen once. Sequencing input: naive CD8+ T cells from PBMCs. These receptor sequences come from a man aged 18 to 29 in good health. Some clones in this sample may be carry-over from other donors' samples. The CDR3 runs from the conserved cysteine through the conserved F or W. The D gene is left open where the match is weak. Rows give clone size only sometimes, using once, few, many, or a class for an expanded clone.

>NA|TRBV19|once|TRBJ2-7|15
TGTGCCAGTAGTATAGATCACAGCGAGATTCGCGAGCAGTACTTC
CASSIDHSEIREQYF
>TRBD2|TRBV11-3|NA|TRBJ2-7|15
TGTGCCATCGACTGGACTAGCGCGAGCGTCTACGAGCAGTACTTC
CAIDWTSASVYEQYF
>TRBD2|TRBV27|NA|TRBJ2-1|17
TGTGCCAGCAGTGCAACACTAGCGGCTGGGGGAACCAATGAGCAGTTCTTC
CASSATLAAGGTNEQFF
>NA|TRBV28|NA|TRBJ2-3|13
TGTGCCAGCAGTTTTTTAGGTTCGGATACGCAGTATTTT
CASSFLGSDTQYF
>NA|TRBV7-7|NA|TRBJ2-2|14
TGTGCCAGCAGCTTAGGAACGGGGGCCGGGGAGCTGTTTTTT
CASSLGTGAGELFF
>NA|TRBV27|NA|TRBJ2-7|16
TGTGCCAGCAGTTTGGCCCCCCAGGGGGGGGCCTACGAGCAGTACTTC
CASSLAPQGGAYEQYF
>NA|TRBV28|NA|TRBJ2-7|13
TGTGCCAGCAGTACGCGGAGGAGTGAAAAGCAGTACTTC
CASSTRRSEKQYF
>TRBD2|TRBV7-6|NA|TRBJ2-2|16
TGTGCCAGCAGCACGCCCCGGGGGGGGGCGACCGGGGAGCTGTTTTTT
CASSTPRGGATGELFF
>NA|TRBV6-5|NA|TRBJ2-2|15
TGTGCCAGCAGTTACTCGACCGGAGGCTCCGGGGAGCTGTTTTTT
CASSYSTGGSGELFF
>TRBD2|TRBV15|NA|TRBJ2-2|17
TGTGCCACCAGCAGAGATTTAGAGCGCGGGAGTGGCGGGGAGCTGTTTTTT
CATSRDLERGSGGELFF
>TRBD2|TRBV27|NA|TRBJ2-1|16
TGTGCCAGCGGCGGACGGGCTAGCGGGACCTACAATGAGCAGTTCTTC
CASGGRASGTYNEQFF
>NA|TRBV11-2|NA|TRBJ2-7|11
TGTGCCAGCAGCCCGAACATCGAGCAGTACTTC
CASSPNIEQYF
>NA|TRBV27|NA|TRBJ1-5|14
TGTGCCAGCAGCTCCCTCGCTCTCAATCAGCCCCAGCATTTT
CASSSLALNQPQHF
>NA|TRBV4-3|once|TRBJ2-2|14
TGCGCCAGCAGCCAACGCAGTAACACCGGGGAGCTGTTTTTT
CASSQRSNTGELFF
>TRBD1|TRBV5-1|NA|TRBJ2-1|15
TGCGCCAGCAGCCCGGACAGGCTCTCCTACAATGAGCAGTTCTTC
CASSPDRLSYNEQFF
>NA|TRBV7-8|NA|TRBJ1-1|13
TGTGCCAGCGGGTCGGGGGAGAACACTGAAGCTTTCTTT
CASGSGENTEAFF
>TRBD1|TRBV9|few|TRBJ1-1|14
TGTGCCAGCAGCGTCGGACAGGGTGGATCTGAAGCTTTCTTT
CASSVGQGGSEAFF
>TRBD2|TRBV29-1|NA|TRBJ2-3|17
TGCAGCGTTGAAGTATATAGGGCGGGAGGCACCCCGGATACGCAGTATTTT
CSVEVYRAGGTPDTQYF
>NA|TRBV7-9|NA|TRBJ2-2|14
TGTGCCAGCAGCGCGACCACGAACACCGGGGAGCTGTTTTTT
CASSATTNTGELFF
>NA|TRBV18|NA|TRBJ2-7|14
TGTGCCAGCTCACCAGAGGTTAGCTCCTACGAGCAGTACTTC
CASSPEVSSYEQYF
>NA|TRBV29-1|NA|TRBJ1-2|17
TGCAGCGCCTATGATTGGGGGGTTTCCCAAGCTAACTATGGCTACACCTTC
CSAYDWGVSQANYGYTF
>NA|TRBV29-1|NA|TRBJ2-1|15
TGCAGCGCCATTGACCAGGGGGGTTCTTACAATGAGCAGTTCTTC
CSAIDQGGSYNEQFF
>NA|TRBV10-3|NA|TRBJ1-5|17
TGTGCCATCAGTGAGTCGACAGTGGGGACTGTGAATCAGCCCCAGCATTTT
CAISESTVGTVNQPQHF
>TRBD1|TRBV4-3|NA|TRBJ1-6|15
TGCGCCAGCAGCCCAGCGGGGACAGAAAATTCACCCCTCCACTTT
CASSPAGTENSPLHF
>NA|TRBV5-3|NA|TRBJ2-5|13
TGTGCCAGAAGCTTGGCTAGGGTCGAGACCCAGTACTTC
CARSLARVETQYF